Each of the 11 T cell receptor beta chains below was sequenced from the same sample in a study of T cells in Graves' hyperthyroidism and ophthalmopathy. Authors of the study amplified TCR beta CDR3 regions from RNA transcripts. First-round RT-PCR of the TCR CDR3 relied on the HTBI primer set. One entry per CDR3 protein, called by TCRdb with MiXCR from the multiplex PCR reads. The table lists some 650,000 distinct CDR3 sequences, about a sixth of them singletons. Specimen: blood. The receptor source for this set is a woman aged 40 to 50 with Graves' ophthalmopathy.

The table lists this clonotype with many counts. The rearrangement links TRBV3-1 to TRBJ2-2; 8 positions match TRBD2. With V trimmed by 0 bases and J by 2 bases, 5 bases remained unmatched. CDR3 length: 17 amino acids. Germline V gives CDR1 LGHDT, CDR2 YNNKEL (reference sequence). The CDR3 sequence is CASSQDSREANTGELFF. The CDR3 bases are TGTGCCAGCAGCCAAGACTCGCGGGAGGCCAACACCGGGGAGCTGTTTTTT.

This clonotype occurred many times. The V gene is TRBV7-2, the J gene TRBJ2-1; tentative D call: TRBD2 (5 bases). CDR1 SGHTA and CDR2 FQGNSA come from the germline V gene. V shed 1 base and J shed 15 bases, with 22 bases lying between them. This CDR3 spans 15 amino acids. CDR3 nucleotide sequence: TGTGCCAGCAGCTTAGATAGGACCCTTAAACCGGGGTGGTTCTTC. Amino acids: CASSLDRTLKPGWFF.

In this sample, this clonotype turned up a few times. The CDR3 reads CASSPTGEGDNSPLHF. CDR3 coding DNA: TGTGCCAGCAGTCCCACAGGGGAGGGGGATAATTCACCCCTCCACTTT. This chain connects TRBV28 to TRBJ1-6; 7 bases line up with TRBD1. Unmatched junction bases numbered 9, after V lost 5 bases and J lost 5 bases. The CDR3 length is 16 residues. The germline gives CDR1 MDHEN, CDR2 SYDVKM.

This clonotype was seen at least ten times. The J gene is TRBJ2-7, the V gene TRBV28, with 8 positions matching TRBD1. V lost 8 bases to trimming and J lost 3 bases; unmatched junction nucleotides: 12. There are 15 residues in the CDR3. From germline, CDR1 is MDHEN and CDR2 SYDVKM. CDR3 bases: TGTGCCAGCTCACCTTCGGGACAGGATTTCTACGAGCAGTACTTC. Its translation is CASSPSGQDFYEQYF.

This clonotype was seen a handful of times. V and J are TRBV12-3 or TRBV12-4 and TRBJ2-1; perhaps TRBD2 as D (5 bases). Trimming took off 2 bases at V and 0 bases at J, with 8 bases between the two ends. This CDR3 contains 15 residues. The CDR3 nucleotides are TGTGCCAGCAGTTTAATGGGGAGCTCCTACAATGAGCAGTTCTTC. This translates into CASSLMGSSYNEQFF.

With respect to this clonotype: One end of the junction varies from germline; a read error may be responsible. The chain employs TRBV24-1 and TRBJ1-2; the match to TRBD1 covers 9 bases. The CDR3 has 15 amino acids. Germline V gives CDR1 KGHDR, CDR2 SFDVKD. The CDR3 DNA is TGTGCCTCCAGTGATTTCGGGACAGGGCGAATTGACTACACCTTC. It yields the protein CASSDFGTGRIDYTF.

This clonotype was recorded at least ten times. The rearrangement links TRBV4-2 to TRBJ2-1; tentatively, D is TRBD1 (8 bases). CDR1 is LGHNA and CDR2 is YNFKEQ in the germline V gene. The CDR3 consists of 16 residues. V was shortened by 7 bases and J by 3 bases, with 19 bases between the two germline ends. The CDR3: CASTHTGGAGYNEQFF. CDR3 DNA: TGTGCCAGCACTCACACAGGGGGGGCCGGCTACAATGAGCAGTTCTTC.

This CDR3 reads CSTEGGQETQYF. CDR3 coding DNA: TGCAGCACCGAGGGCGGCCAAGAGACCCAGTACTTC. This chain links TRBV29-1 with TRBJ2-5; a weak D match, TRBD2 (5 bases). The germline V gene encodes CDR1 SQVTM and CDR2 ANQGSEA. Trimming cost V 8 bases and J 1 base, with 11 bases left between them. The CDR3 loop spans 12 amino acids.

V is TRBV9 and J is TRBJ1-4; D is unclear. V gave up 0 bases and J gave up 3 bases, with 3 bases separating them. Per the germline V gene, CDR1 is SGDLS and CDR2 is YYNGEE. This CDR3 is built from 13 residues. The CDR3 loop is CASSVGSNEKLFF. CDR3 nucleotide sequence: TGTGCCAGCAGCGTAGGTTCTAATGAAAAACTGTTTTTT.

This clonotype appeared a few times. The chain combines TRBV12-3 or TRBV12-4 with TRBJ1-1; D remains unclear. V was shortened by 9 bases and J by 3 bases, with 11 bases between the two germline ends. This CDR3 is built from 12 residues. CDR3 amino acids: CASLSGDTEAFF. As DNA, the CDR3 is TGTGCCAGTCTGAGTGGGGACACTGAAGCTTTCTTT.

Only a few counts were recorded for this clonotype. This chain connects TRBV5-1 to TRBJ1-1; D is undetermined. V was shortened by 4 bases and J by 4 bases, with 20 bases between the two germline ends. The germline V gene has CDR1 SGHRS and CDR2 YFSETQ. This CDR3 is 16 amino acids long. The CDR3 nucleotides read TGCGCCAGCAGCCCCGGCGGGAGGGAGGTGATCACTGAAGCTTTCTTT. It encodes CASSPGGREVITEAFF.